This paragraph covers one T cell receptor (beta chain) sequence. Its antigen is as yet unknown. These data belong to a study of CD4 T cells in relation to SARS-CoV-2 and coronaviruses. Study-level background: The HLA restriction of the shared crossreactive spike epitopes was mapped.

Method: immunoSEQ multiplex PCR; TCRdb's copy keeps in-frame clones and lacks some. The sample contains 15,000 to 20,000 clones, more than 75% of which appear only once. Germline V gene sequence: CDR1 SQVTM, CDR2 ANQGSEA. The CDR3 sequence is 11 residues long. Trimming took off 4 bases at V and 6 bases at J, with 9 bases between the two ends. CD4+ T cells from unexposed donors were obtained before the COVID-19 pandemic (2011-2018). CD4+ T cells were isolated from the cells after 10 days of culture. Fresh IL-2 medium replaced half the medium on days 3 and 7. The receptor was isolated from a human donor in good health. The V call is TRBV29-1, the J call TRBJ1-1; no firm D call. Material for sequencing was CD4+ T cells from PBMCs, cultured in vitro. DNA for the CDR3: TGCAGCGTTGTAGGTAATTCTGAAGCTTTCTTT. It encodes CSVVGNSEAFF.